This TCR beta chain was identified in a study of control samples from healthy donors and cancer patients. Germline values: CDR1 MNHNS, CDR2 SASEGT. CDR3 length: 14 amino acids. Trimming removed 1 base at V and 7 bases at J, with 11 bases between. Sequencing was performed with immunoSEQ multiplex PCR; in TCRdb, only in-frame clones are kept and a portion is missing. This sample has 150,000 or so clones, with roughly 90% found just once. Sequenced sample: blood. The clonotype comes from a woman aged 50 to 60 in good health. The chain recombines TRBV6-1 with TRBJ1-3, with D uncertain. CDR3 in amino acids: CASSEEGRRNTIYF. CDR3 in DNA: TGTGCCAGCAGTGAAGAAGGGAGGAGGAACACCATATATTTT.